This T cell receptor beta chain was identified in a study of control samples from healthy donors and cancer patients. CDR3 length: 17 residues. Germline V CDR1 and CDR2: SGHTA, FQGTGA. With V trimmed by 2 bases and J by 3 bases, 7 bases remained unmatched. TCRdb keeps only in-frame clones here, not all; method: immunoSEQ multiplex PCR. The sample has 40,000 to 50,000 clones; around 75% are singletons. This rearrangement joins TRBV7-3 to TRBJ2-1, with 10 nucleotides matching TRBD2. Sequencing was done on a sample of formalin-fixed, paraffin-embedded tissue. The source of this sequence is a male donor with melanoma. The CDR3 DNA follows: TGTGCCAGCAGCTTATTTCCTAGCGGGAGTTTCTACAATGAGCAGTTCTTC. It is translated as CASSLFPSGSFYNEQFF.